This T cell receptor beta chain was sequenced during a study of cytomegalovirus exposure and HLA in healthy donors. Findings and caveats of the study: That first-cohort TCR clusters tended to co-occur in the 95 to 150 validation repertoires was found in a later analysis. Rare sequences made up most TCRs, while some public TCRs were found in many donors. The study labeled 164 TCR beta chains cytomegalovirus-associated.

On this clone itself: Its specificity is unknown.

Clones were sequenced by immunoSEQ multiplex PCR, and TCRdb holds only the in-frame ones, with some missing. The sample has 200,000 to 250,000 clones, about 86% seen once; the top ten hold 2.6%. This CDR3 is 17 amino acids long. Germline V gives CDR1 MNHEY, CDR2 SMNVEV (reference sequence). V dropped 11 bases and J dropped 0; count of bases not matched to a gene: 16. Donors were drawn from the approximately 120-subject validation cohort, separate from the approximately 700-subject first cohort. Material: PBMCs. The clonotype was recovered from a man aged 18 to 30 in good health and CMV-seronegative. J is TRBJ2-7 and V is TRBV27; 10 nucleotides agree with TRBD2. The DNA of the CDR3 is TGTGCCTCACACCCGGGGCTAGCGGGAGAAACCTCCTACGAGCAGTACTTC. It is translated as CASHPGLAGETSYEQYF.